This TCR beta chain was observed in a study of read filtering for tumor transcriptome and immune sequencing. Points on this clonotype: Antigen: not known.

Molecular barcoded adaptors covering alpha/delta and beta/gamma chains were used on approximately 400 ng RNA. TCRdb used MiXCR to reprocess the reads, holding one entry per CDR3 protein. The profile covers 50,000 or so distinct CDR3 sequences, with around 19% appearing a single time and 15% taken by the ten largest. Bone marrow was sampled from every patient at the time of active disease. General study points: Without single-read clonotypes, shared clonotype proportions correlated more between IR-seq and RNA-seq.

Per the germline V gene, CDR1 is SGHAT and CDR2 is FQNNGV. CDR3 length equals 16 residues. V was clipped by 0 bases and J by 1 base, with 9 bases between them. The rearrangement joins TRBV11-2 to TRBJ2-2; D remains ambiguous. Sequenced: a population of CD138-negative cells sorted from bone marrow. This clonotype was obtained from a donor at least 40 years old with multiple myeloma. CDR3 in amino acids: CASSLEVSLNTGELFF. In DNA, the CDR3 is TGTGCCAGCAGCTTAGAGGTTAGCCTGAACACCGGGGAGCTGTTTTTT.